This T cell receptor beta chain was profiled in a study of T-cell reconstitution after alpha-beta-depleted transplantation in children. Preparation of the TCRbeta library involved a method that used unique molecular identifiers. TCRdb recomputed calls from the PCR reads with MiXCR, one row per CDR3 protein. The sample holds about 400,000 distinct CDR3 sequences, just over 20% seen once. The CDR3 contains 13 residues. Germline V gives CDR1 SQVTM, CDR2 ANQGSEA. Trimming took 7 bases from V and 4 from J, leaving 16 bases between them. The clonotype was recovered from a human donor who donated a stem cell graft to a child with acute myeloid leukemia. Sample: PBMCs from the stem cell graft donor, taken from the stem cell graft. This sequence joins TRBV29-1 and TRBJ1-2; no reliable D call. As DNA, the CDR3 is TGCAGCGCCGGTGGGCAGGCCGCCTATGGCTACACCTTC. As protein: CSAGGQAAYGYTF.